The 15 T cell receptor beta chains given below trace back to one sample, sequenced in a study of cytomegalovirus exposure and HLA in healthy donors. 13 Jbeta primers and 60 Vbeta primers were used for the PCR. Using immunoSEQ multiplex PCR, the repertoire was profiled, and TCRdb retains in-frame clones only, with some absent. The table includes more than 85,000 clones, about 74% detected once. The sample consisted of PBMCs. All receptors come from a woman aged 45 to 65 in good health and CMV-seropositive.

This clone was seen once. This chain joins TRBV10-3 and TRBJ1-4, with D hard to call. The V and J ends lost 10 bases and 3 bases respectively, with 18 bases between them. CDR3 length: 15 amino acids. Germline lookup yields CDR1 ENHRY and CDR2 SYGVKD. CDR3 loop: CASSRRETSNEKLFF. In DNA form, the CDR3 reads TGTGCCAGCTCCCGGCGGGAGACCTCTAATGAAAAACTGTTTTTT.

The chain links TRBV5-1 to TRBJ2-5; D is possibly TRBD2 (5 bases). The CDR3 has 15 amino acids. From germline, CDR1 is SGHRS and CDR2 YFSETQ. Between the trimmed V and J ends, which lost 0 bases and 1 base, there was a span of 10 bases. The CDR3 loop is CASSLDGMTQETQYF. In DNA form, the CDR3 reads TGCGCCAGCAGCTTGGACGGGATGACCCAAGAGACCCAGTACTTC.

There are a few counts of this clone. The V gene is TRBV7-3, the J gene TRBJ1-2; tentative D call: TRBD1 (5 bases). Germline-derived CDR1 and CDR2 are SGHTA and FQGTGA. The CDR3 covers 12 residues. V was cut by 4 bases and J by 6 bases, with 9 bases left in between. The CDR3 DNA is TGTGCCAGCAGCTCAGGAGGGGATGGCTACACCTTC. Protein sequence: CASSSGGDGYTF.

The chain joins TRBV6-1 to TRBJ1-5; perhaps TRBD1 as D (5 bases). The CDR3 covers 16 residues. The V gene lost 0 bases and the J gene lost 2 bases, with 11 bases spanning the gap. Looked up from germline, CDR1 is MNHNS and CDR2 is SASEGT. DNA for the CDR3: TGTGCCAGCAGTGAAGCGGCGGGGGGGGGCAATCAGCCCCAGCATTTT. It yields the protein CASSEAAGGGNQPQHF.

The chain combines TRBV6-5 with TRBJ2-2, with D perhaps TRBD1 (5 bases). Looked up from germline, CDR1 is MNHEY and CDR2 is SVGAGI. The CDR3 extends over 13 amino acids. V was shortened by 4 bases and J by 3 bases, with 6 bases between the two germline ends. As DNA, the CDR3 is TGTGCCAGCAGTTTGACAGACACCGGGGAGCTGTTTTTT. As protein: CASSLTDTGELFF.

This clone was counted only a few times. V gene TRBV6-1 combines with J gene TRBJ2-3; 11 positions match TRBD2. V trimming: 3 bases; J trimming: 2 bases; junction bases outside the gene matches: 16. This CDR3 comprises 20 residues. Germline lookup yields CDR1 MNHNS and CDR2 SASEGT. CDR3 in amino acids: CASSDLGSLAGGVLTDTQYF. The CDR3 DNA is TGTGCCAGCAGTGACCTTGGGAGTCTAGCGGGAGGAGTCCTCACAGATACGCAGTATTTT.

The CDR3 region is CASSIDSDQETQYF. As DNA, the CDR3 is TGTGCCAGTAGTATAGACAGCGACCAAGAGACCCAGTACTTC. The gene calls are TRBV19 and TRBJ2-5; no clear D gene. The CDR3 runs 14 residues. V dropped 0 bases and J dropped 0 bases, with 5 bases sitting between them. CDR1 LNHDA and CDR2 SQIVND come from the germline V gene (reference sequence).

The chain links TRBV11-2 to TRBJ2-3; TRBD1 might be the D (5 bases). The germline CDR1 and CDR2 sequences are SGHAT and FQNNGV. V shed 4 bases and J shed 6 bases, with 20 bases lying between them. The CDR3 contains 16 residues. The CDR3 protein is CASSYRALGAADTQYF. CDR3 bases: TGTGCCAGCAGCTATAGGGCACTTGGGGCAGCGGATACGCAGTATTTT.

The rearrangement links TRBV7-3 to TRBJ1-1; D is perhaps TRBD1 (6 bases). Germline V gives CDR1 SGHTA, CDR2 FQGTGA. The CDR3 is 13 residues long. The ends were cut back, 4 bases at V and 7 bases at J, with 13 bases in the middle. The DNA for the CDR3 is TGTGCCAGCAGCTGGGAAACAGGGCGTGAAGCTTTCTTT. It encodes CASSWETGREAFF.

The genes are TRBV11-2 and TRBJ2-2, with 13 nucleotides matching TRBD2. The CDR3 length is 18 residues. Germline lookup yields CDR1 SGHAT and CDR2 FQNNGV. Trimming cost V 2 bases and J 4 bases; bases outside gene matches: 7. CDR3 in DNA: TGTGCCAGCAGCTTACGGCGACTAGCGGGAGGTGTCACCGGGGAGCTGTTTTTT. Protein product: CASSLRRLAGGVTGELFF. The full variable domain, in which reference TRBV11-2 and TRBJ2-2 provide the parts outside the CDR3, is EAGVAQSPRYKIIEKRQSVAFWCNPISGHATLYWYQQILGQGPKLLIQFQNNGVVDDSQLPKDRFSAERLKGVDSTLKIQPAKLEDSAVYLCASSLRRLAGGVTGELFFGEGSRLTVL.

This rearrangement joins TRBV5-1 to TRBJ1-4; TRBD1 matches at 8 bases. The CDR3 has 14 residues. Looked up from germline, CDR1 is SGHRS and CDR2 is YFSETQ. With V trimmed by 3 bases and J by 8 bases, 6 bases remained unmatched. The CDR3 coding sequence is TGCGCCAGCAGCTGGCAGGGGGCGCGGGAAAAACTGTTTTTT. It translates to CASSWQGAREKLFF.

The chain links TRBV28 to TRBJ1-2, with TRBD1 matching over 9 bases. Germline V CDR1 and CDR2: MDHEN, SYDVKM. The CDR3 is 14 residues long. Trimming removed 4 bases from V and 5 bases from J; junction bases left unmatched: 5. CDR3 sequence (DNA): TGTGCCAGCAGTTCAGGACAGGGGATTTATGGCTACACCTTC. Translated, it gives CASSSGQGIYGYTF.

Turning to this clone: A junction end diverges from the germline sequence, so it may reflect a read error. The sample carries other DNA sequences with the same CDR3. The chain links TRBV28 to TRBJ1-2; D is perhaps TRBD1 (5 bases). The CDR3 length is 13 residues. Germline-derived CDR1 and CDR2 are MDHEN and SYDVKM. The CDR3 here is CASSGGEDYGYTF. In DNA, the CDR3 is TGTGCCAGTTCGGGGGGGGAAGACTACGGCTACACCTTC.

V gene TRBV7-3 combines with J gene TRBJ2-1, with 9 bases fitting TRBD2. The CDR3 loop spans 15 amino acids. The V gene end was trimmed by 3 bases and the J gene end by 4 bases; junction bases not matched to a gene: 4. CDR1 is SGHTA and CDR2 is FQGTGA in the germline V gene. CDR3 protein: CASSFLAGAYNEQFF. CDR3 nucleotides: TGTGCCAGCAGCTTCTTAGCGGGAGCATACAATGAGCAGTTCTTC.

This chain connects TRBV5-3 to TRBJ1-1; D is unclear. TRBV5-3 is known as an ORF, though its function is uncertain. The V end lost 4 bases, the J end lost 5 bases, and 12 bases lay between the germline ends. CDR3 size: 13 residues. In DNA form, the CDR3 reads TGTGCCAGAAGCCATTGCGTATGGACTGAAGCTTTCTTT. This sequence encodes CARSHCVWTEAFF.